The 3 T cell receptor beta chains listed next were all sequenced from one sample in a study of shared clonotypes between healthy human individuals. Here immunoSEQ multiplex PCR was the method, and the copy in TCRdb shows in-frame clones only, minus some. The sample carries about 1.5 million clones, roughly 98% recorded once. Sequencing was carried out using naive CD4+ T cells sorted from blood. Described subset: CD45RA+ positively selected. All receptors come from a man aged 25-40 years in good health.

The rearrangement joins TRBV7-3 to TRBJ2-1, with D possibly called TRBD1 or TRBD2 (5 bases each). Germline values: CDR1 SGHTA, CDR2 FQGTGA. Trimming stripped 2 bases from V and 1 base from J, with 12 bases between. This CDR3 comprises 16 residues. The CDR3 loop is CASSLRGGVSYNEQFF. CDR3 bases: TGTGCCAGCAGCTTACGTGGGGGAGTGTCCTACAATGAGCAGTTCTTC.

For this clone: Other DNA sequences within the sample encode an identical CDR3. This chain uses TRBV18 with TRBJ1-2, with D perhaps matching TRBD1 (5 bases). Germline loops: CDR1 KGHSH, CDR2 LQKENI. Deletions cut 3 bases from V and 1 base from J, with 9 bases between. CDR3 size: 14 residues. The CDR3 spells CASSPQRGNYGYTF. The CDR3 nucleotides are TGTGCCAGCTCACCTCAAAGGGGTAACTATGGCTACACCTTC.

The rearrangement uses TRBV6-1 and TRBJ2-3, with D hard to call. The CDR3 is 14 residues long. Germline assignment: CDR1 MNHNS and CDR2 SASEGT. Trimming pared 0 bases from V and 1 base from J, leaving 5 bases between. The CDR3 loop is CASSEAWGTDTQYF. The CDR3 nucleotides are TGTGCCAGCAGTGAAGCGTGGGGCACAGATACGCAGTATTTT.